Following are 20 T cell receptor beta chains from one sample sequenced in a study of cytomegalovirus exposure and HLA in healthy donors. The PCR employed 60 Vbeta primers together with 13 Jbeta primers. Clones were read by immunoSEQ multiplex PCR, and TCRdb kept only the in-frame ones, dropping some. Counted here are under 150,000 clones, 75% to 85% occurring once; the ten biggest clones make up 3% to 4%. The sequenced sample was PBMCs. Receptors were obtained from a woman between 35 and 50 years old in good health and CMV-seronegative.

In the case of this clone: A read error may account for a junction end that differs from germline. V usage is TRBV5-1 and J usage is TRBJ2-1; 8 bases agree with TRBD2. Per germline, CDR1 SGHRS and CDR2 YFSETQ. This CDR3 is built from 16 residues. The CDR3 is CARSLAAAGAYNEQFF. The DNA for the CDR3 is TGCGCCCGCAGCTTGGCCGCAGCGGGGGCGTACAATGAGCAGTTCTTC.

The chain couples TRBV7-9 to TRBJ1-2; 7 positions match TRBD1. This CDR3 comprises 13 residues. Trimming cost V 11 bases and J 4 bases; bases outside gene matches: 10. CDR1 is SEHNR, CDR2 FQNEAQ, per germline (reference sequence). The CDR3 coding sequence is TGTGCCGGAACAGGGGACTCGATCTATGGCTACACCTTC. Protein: CAGTGDSIYGYTF.

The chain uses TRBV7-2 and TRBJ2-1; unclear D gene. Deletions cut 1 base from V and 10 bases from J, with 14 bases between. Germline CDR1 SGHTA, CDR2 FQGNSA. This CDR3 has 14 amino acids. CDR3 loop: CASSLGVEMKEQFF. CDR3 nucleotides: TGTGCCAGCAGCTTAGGTGTGGAGATGAAGGAGCAGTTCTTC.

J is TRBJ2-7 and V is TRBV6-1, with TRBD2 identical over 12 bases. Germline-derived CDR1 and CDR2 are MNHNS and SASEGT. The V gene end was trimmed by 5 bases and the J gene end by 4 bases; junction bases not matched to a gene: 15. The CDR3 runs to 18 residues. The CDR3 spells CASSQEMRLAGELYEQYF. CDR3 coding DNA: TGTGCCAGCAGTCAAGAAATGCGACTAGCGGGAGAACTGTACGAGCAGTACTTC.

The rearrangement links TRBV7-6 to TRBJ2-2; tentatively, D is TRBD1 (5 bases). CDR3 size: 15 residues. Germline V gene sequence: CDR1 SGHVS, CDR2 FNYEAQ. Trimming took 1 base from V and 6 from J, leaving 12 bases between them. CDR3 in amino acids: CASSLGQGPPGELFF. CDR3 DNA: TGTGCCAGCAGCTTAGGGCAGGGTCCCCCCGGGGAGCTGTTTTTT.

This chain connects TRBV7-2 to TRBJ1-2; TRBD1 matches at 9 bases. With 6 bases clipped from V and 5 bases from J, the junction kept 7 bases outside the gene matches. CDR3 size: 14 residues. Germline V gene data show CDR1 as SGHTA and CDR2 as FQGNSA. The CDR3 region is CASSRPGQGYGYTF. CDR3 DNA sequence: TGTGCCAGCAGTCGACCGGGACAGGGATATGGCTACACCTTC. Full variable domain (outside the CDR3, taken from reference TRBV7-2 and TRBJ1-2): GAGVSQSPSNKVTEKGKDVELRCDPISGHTALYWYRQSLGQGLEFLIYFQGNSAPDKSGLPSDRFSAERTGGSVSTLTIQRTQQEDSAVYLCASSRPGQGYGYTFGSGTRLTVV.

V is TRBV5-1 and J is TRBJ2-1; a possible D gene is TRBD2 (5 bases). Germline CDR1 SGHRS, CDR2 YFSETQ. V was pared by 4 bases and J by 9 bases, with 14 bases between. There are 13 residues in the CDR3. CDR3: CASSLGSEGEQFF. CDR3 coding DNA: TGCGCCAGCAGCCTAGGTAGTGAGGGTGAGCAGTTCTTC.

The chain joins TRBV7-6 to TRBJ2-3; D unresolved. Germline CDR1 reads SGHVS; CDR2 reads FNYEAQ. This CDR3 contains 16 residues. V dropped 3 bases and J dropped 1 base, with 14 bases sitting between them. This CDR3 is CASSFPRDLGTDTQYF. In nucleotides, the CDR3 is TGTGCCAGCAGCTTTCCCCGTGATTTAGGCACAGATACGCAGTATTTT.

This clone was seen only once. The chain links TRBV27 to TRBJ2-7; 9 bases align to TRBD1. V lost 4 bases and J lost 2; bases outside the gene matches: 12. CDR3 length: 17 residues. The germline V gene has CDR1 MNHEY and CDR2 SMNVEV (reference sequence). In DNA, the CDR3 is TGTGCCAGCAGTTCCCGGGACAGGGTATTCTCACCCTACGAGCAGTACTTC. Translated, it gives CASSSRDRVFSPYEQYF.

In DNA, the CDR3 is TGTGCCAGTAGTGAGTCGTGGGAAAAACTGTTTTTT. Translated: CASSESWEKLFF. The genes are TRBV19 and TRBJ1-4; D gene unclear. CDR3 length equals 12 residues. Germline CDR1 is LNHDA and CDR2 is SQIVND (reference sequence). V was shortened by 5 bases and J by 8 bases, with 9 bases between the two germline ends.

The DNA for the CDR3 is TGTGCCAGCAGTTCGGGACAGGGGCCAGGCGAGCAGTACTTC. Translated, it gives CASSSGQGPGEQYF. The chain uses TRBV6-5 and TRBJ2-7, with TRBD1 identical over 10 bases. The CDR3 runs 14 residues. The junction had 6 bases not matched to a gene; V was cut back by 4 bases and J by 6 bases. The V gene's germline CDR1 is MNHEY and CDR2 SVGAGI.

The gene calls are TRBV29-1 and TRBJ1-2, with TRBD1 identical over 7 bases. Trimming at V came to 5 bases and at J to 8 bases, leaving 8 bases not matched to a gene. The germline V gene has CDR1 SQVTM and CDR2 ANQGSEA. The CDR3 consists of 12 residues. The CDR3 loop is CSVPKGAGGYTF. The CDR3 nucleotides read TGCAGCGTTCCTAAGGGGGCGGGCGGCTACACCTTC.

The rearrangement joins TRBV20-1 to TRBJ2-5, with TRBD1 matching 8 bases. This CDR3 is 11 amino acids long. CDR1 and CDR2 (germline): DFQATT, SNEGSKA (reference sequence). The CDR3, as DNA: TGCAGCGGACAGGGCCCGGGGACCCAGTACTTC. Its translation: CSGQGPGTQYF.

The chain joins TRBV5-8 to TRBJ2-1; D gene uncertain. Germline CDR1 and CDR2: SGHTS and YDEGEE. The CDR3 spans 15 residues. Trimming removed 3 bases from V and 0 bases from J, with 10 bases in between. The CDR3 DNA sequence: TGTGCCAGCAGCTATTATCTTAGCTCCTACAATGAGCAGTTCTTC. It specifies CASSYYLSSYNEQFF.

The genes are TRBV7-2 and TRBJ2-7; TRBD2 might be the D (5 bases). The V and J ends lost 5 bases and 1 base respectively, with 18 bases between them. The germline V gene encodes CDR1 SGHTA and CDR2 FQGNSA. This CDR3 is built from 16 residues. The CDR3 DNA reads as TGTGCCAGCAGCCCCTCGGCAGGACGGGGATCCTACGAGCAGTACTTC. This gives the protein CASSPSAGRGSYEQYF.

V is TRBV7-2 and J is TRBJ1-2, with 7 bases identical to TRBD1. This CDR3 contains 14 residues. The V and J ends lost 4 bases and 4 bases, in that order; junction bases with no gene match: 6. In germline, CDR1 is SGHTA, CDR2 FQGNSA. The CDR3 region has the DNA TGTGCCAGCAGCTCAGAAGGGGGCACCTATGGCTACACCTTC. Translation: CASSSEGGTYGYTF.

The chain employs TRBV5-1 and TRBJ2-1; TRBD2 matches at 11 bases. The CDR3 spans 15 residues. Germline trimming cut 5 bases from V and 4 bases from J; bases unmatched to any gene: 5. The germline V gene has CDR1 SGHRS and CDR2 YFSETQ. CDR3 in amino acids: CASSPTSGKYNEQFF. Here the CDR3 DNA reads TGCGCCAGCAGTCCGACTAGCGGGAAGTACAATGAGCAGTTCTTC.

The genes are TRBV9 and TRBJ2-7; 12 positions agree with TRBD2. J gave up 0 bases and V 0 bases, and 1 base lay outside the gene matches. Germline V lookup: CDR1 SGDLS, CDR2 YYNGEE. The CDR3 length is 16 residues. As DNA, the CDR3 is TGTGCCAGCAGCGTAGGGACTAGCGGGGACTCCTACGAGCAGTACTTC. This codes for CASSVGTSGDSYEQYF. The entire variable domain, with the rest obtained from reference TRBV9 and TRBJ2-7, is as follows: DSGVTQTPKHLITATGQRVTLRCSPRSGDLSVYWYQQSLDQGLQFLIQYYNGEERAKGNILERFSAQQFPDLHSELNLSSLELGDSALYFCASSVGTSGDSYEQYFGPGTRLTVT.

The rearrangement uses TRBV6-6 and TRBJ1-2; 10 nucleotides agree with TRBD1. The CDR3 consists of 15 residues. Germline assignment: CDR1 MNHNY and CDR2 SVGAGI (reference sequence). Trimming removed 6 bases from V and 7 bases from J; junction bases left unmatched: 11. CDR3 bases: TGTGCCAGCAGCCAGGCAGAGACAGGGGGCGTTGGCTACACCTTC. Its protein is CASSQAETGGVGYTF.

The CDR3 DNA follows: TGCGCCAGCAGCCGTACTAGGGCCGCAGTAATAGGGGGCACTGAAGCTTTCTTT. Translated, it gives CASSRTRAAVIGGTEAFF. The V and J genes are TRBV4-3 and TRBJ1-1; the D gene is possibly TRBD1 (6 bases). This CDR3 region has 18 residues. V was trimmed by 4 bases and J by 4 bases, leaving 25 bases between them. Germline V gene data show CDR1 as LGHNA and CDR2 as YSLEER.